This TCR beta chain derives from a study of long-term antiretroviral therapy in people with HIV. Study-wide context: By about a decade, the earliest samples predate the 2015 immediate-ART recommendation.

About this clone itself: The antigen remains unidentified.

Points from the study as a whole: Repertoires looked antigen-experienced, with only a slight naive shift after ART.

The CDR3 is made up of 16 amino acids. Germline V lookup: CDR1 SGDLS, CDR2 YYNGEE. V was clipped by 3 bases and J by 4 bases; unmatched bases: 8. Investigators performed immunoSEQ version v3.0 at survey level. TCRdb's copy holds only in-frame clones and misses some; the assay was immunoSEQ multiplex PCR. The sample shows fewer than 45,000 clones, around 85% of them seen only once. Among participants with HIV, every one received treatment in the United States. This TCR derives from a young man with HIV. The chain carries TRBV9 and TRBJ2-2; 8 bases match TRBD1. The sequenced sample was unsorted PBMCs, obtained 2.2 years after starting antiretroviral therapy. This CDR3 is CASSGQGTGVTGELFF. The CDR3 coding sequence is TGTGCCAGCAGCGGACAAGGGACAGGAGTCACCGGGGAGCTGTTTTTT.